The 26 T cell receptor beta chains presented below share a single source sample, sequenced in a study of blood T cell repertoires in COVID-19. This table comes from immunoSEQ multiplex PCR, and its TCRdb copy is limited to in-frame clones, with some not included. Of 250,000 or so clones detected, approximately 85% appear once; the ten largest clones hold 12%. Material: peripheral blood. These receptor sequences come from an elderly man with acute or convalescent COVID-19.

The chain uses TRBV2 and TRBJ2-2; 8 bases line up with TRBD2. The germline V gene has CDR1 SNHLY and CDR2 FYNNEI. The CDR3 totals 14 residues. V shed 8 bases, J shed 4 bases, and the junction held 6 bases outside the gene matches. CDR3 bases: TGTGCCAGCGGTGGAGCGGGGGCCACCGGGGAGCTGTTTTTT. Translation gives CASGGAGATGELFF.

A single count supports this clone. The chain combines TRBV5-1 with TRBJ2-2, with 8 bases lining up with TRBD2. V shed 1 base, J shed 4 bases, and the junction held 9 bases outside the gene matches. CDR1 is SGHRS, CDR2 YFSETQ, per germline. The length of the CDR3 is 17 residues. For the CDR3, the DNA is TGCGCCAGCAGCTTGAGGGTAAGCGGGAGAGGCACCGGGGAGCTGTTTTTT. Its translation: CASSLRVSGRGTGELFF.

The rearrangement links TRBV5-6 to TRBJ2-1; 11 nucleotides align to TRBD2. The CDR3 spans 14 residues. J lost 9 bases, V lost 4 bases, and 6 bases had no gene match. Germline V gene data show CDR1 as SGHDT and CDR2 as YYEEEE. The CDR3 here is CASSLLAGVSEQFF. The CDR3 bases are TGTGCCAGCAGCCTACTAGCGGGAGTAAGTGAGCAGTTCTTC.

The chain joins TRBV18 to TRBJ1-2; D is perhaps TRBD1 (5 bases). Trimming took off 1 base at V and 5 bases at J, with 11 bases between the two ends. The CDR3 runs 14 residues. CDR1 KGHSH and CDR2 LQKENI come from the germline V gene. The CDR3: CASSPQIQEYGYTF. The CDR3 DNA follows: TGTGCCAGCTCACCACAGATACAGGAGTATGGCTACACCTTC. The variable domain in full, completed from reference TRBV18 and TRBJ1-2, reads NAGVMQNPRHLVRRRGQEARLRCSPMKGHSHVYWYRQLPEEGLKFMVYLQKENIIDESGMPKERFSAEFPKEGPSILRIQQVVRGDSAAYFCASSPQIQEYGYTFGSGTRLTVV.

This clone was seen a single time. The J gene is TRBJ1-2, the V gene TRBV3-1 (or the pseudogene TRBV3-2); 7 nucleotides align to TRBD1. With 5 bases clipped from V and 2 bases from J, the junction kept 5 bases outside the gene matches. CDR1 is LGHDT and CDR2 is YNNKEL in the germline V gene (reference sequence). The CDR3 sequence is 14 residues long. The CDR3 DNA reads TGTGCCAGCAGCACCCTGACAGGGAACTATGGCTACACCTTC. Its protein product is CASSTLTGNYGYTF.

This sequence joins TRBV2 and TRBJ1-2; 8 bases map to TRBD1. Germline lookup yields CDR1 SNHLY and CDR2 FYNNEI. The junction had 4 bases not matched to a gene; V was cut back by 7 bases and J by 3 bases. The CDR3 consists of 13 residues. CDR3 DNA sequence: TGTGCCAGCAATGAGGGACAGGACTATGGCTACACCTTC. It is translated as CASNEGQDYGYTF.

The chain uses TRBV9 and TRBJ2-3; weak D call: TRBD2 (6 bases). The CDR3 totals 15 residues. Germline lookup yields CDR1 SGDLS and CDR2 YYNGEE. Trimming cost V 0 bases and J 2 bases, with 10 bases left between them. The CDR3 nucleotides are TGTGCCAGCAGCGTAGTAGCGGTACACACAGATACGCAGTATTTT. Protein: CASSVVAVHTDTQYF.

This sequence joins TRBV18 and TRBJ2-3; 8 positions match TRBD2. Germline V gives CDR1 KGHSH, CDR2 LQKENI. The V segment lost 4 bases and the J segment 4 bases; nucleotides outside the gene matches: 22. This CDR3 spans 20 amino acids. The CDR3 region is CASSRAWGAGAIGGADTQYF. CDR3 in DNA: TGTGCCAGCTCACGAGCCTGGGGAGCGGGAGCCATCGGTGGGGCAGATACGCAGTATTTT.

The CDR3 sequence is CASRGLAGPQQYF. The DNA for the CDR3 is TGTGCCAGTAGGGGACTAGCGGGCCCACAGCAGTACTTC. The rearrangement links TRBV19 to TRBJ2-5, with 12 bases lining up with TRBD2. V dropped 6 bases and J dropped 11; count of bases not matched to a gene: 7. The CDR3 has 13 amino acids. From germline, CDR1 is LNHDA and CDR2 SQIVND (reference sequence).

The CDR3 protein is CASSQERGQGSISQETQYF. CDR3 in DNA: TGCGCCAGCAGCCAAGAAAGAGGACAGGGGAGTATTTCCCAAGAGACCCAGTACTTC. J is TRBJ2-5 and V is TRBV4-3; 9 bases fit TRBD1. The CDR3 is 19 amino acids. In germline, CDR1 is LGHNA, CDR2 YSLEER. V trimming: 0 bases; J trimming: 1 base; junction bases outside the gene matches: 12.

This rearrangement joins TRBV19 to TRBJ2-2, with TRBD2 as a possible D gene (5 bases). This CDR3 contains 15 residues. V was clipped by 11 bases and J by 0 bases, with 16 bases between them. The germline CDR1 and CDR2 sequences are LNHDA and SQIVND (reference sequence). CDR3 DNA sequence: TGTGCCTCGGGTAACGGGGAAGCGAACACCGGGGAGCTGTTTTTT. Residues: CASGNGEANTGELFF.

This chain connects TRBV28 to TRBJ1-6, with 7 nucleotides matching TRBD1. CDR1 is MDHEN and CDR2 is SYDVKM in the germline V gene. The CDR3 loop spans 18 amino acids. Germline trimming cut 5 bases from V and 0 bases from J; bases unmatched to any gene: 10. CDR3 amino acids: CASSPRLDRSSYNSPLHF. The CDR3 bases are TGTGCCAGCAGTCCCAGGCTGGACAGGAGCTCCTATAATTCACCCCTCCACTTT.

The J gene is TRBJ2-7, the V gene TRBV27, with 9 bases identical to TRBD1. V shed 6 bases and J 3 bases; nucleotides not matched to a gene: 9. Germline-derived CDR1 and CDR2 are MNHEY and SMNVEV (reference sequence). CDR3 length equals 15 residues. CDR3 bases: TGTGCCAGCAGACCCTTGGGACAGGGTAACTACGAGCAGTACTTC. It yields the protein CASRPLGQGNYEQYF.

The chain couples TRBV5-5 to TRBJ1-5, with 7 bases aligning to TRBD1. The V gene's germline CDR1 is SGHKS and CDR2 YYEKEE (reference sequence). The CDR3 runs to 15 residues. Losses at the gene ends were 0 bases for V and 6 bases for J; bases not matched to a gene: 6. CDR3 bases: TGTGCCAGCAGCTTGGATGAGGCAGGGGGTCAGCCCCAGCATTTT. The encoded protein is CASSLDEAGGQPQHF. Drawing the rest from reference TRBV5-5 and TRBJ1-5, the complete variable domain is DAGVTQSPTHLIKTRGQQVTLRCSPISGHKSVSWYQQVLGQGPQFIFQYYEKEERGRGNFPDRFSARQFPNYSSELNVNALLLGDSALYLCASSLDEAGGQPQHFGDGTRLSIL.

This clone was found a few times. The gene calls are TRBV5-1 and TRBJ2-7; TRBD2 is a possible D gene (5 bases). The CDR3 covers 12 residues. CDR1 SGHRS and CDR2 YFSETQ come from the germline V gene. Trimming left V 4 bases short and J 7 bases short, with 12 bases between. The CDR3 nucleotides read TGCGCCAGCAGCAGGGTCGGGGAGGAGCAGTACTTC. It yields the protein CASSRVGEEQYF.

This clone was observed once. The rearrangement joins TRBV5-1 to TRBJ2-5; 10 bases line up with TRBD2. The CDR3 length is 16 residues. The junction had 10 bases not matched to a gene; V was cut back by 4 bases and J by 4 bases. The germline V gene has CDR1 SGHRS and CDR2 YFSETQ. The CDR3 DNA follows: TGCGCCAGCAGCCTCGGATCTAGCGGGAGCCCAGAGACCCAGTACTTC. It specifies CASSLGSSGSPETQYF.

The V call is TRBV7-2, the J call TRBJ1-2; D might be TRBD1 (6 bases). Germline CDR1 is SGHTA and CDR2 is FQGNSA. This CDR3 spans 13 amino acids. The V and J ends lost 4 bases and 7 bases respectively, with 13 bases between them. The CDR3 DNA reads as TGTGCCAGCAGCTCGGTCCAGGGGTTTGGCTACACCTTC. Translation: CASSSVQGFGYTF.

This chain connects TRBV19 to TRBJ1-1, with D maybe TRBD1 (5 bases). There are 15 residues in the CDR3. Germline V gene data show CDR1 as LNHDA and CDR2 as SQIVND (reference sequence). V dropped 1 base and J dropped 2 bases, with 11 bases sitting between them. The CDR3 DNA reads as TGTGCCAGTAGTATAGCGGGGGTAGGCAACACTGAAGCTTTCTTT. This translates into CASSIAGVGNTEAFF. Using reference TRBV19 and TRBJ1-1 for the parts outside the CDR3, the full variable domain is DGGITQSPKYLFRKEGQNVTLSCEQNLNHDAMYWYRQDPGQGLRLIYYSQIVNDFQKGDIAEGYSVSREKKESFPLTVTSAQKNPTAFYLCASSIAGVGNTEAFFGQGTRLTVV.

This chain connects TRBV4-2 to TRBJ1-5; D is uncertain. CDR3 length equals 15 residues. V was shortened by 1 base and J by 3 bases, with 10 bases between the two germline ends. Germline CDR1 is LGHNA and CDR2 is YNFKEQ. CDR3 nucleotide sequence: TGTGCCAGCAGCCAAGCGCCGAGATCCAATCAGCCCCAGCATTTT. Translated: CASSQAPRSNQPQHF.

This chain uses TRBV29-1 with TRBJ1-5; D ambiguous. The germline V gene encodes CDR1 SQVTM and CDR2 ANQGSEA. The CDR3 sequence is 14 residues long. The ends were cut back, 6 bases at V and 3 bases at J, with 15 bases in the middle. DNA of the CDR3: TGCAGCGTCGTAAACGGTGCTTCCAATCAGCCCCAGCATTTT. This translates into CSVVNGASNQPQHF.

V and J are TRBV19 and TRBJ1-2; no definite D call. This CDR3 contains 13 residues. V lost 4 bases, J lost 4 bases, and 10 bases lay in between. Germline values: CDR1 LNHDA, CDR2 SQIVND (reference sequence). The DNA of the CDR3 is TGTGCCAGTAGTAGGGGTGGGAGCTATGGCTACACCTTC. Protein: CASSRGGSYGYTF.

The chain has TRBV1 and TRBJ2-7; TRBD2, the D gene given by the table, was not confirmed from the DNA. TRBV1 has pseudogene status. The CDR3 covers 15 residues. CDR3 protein: CTSSQGLANFYEQYF. CDR3 coding DNA: TGCACCAGCAGCCAGGGACTAGCGAACTTCTACGAGCAGTACTTC.

The chain links TRBV19 to TRBJ2-7; the D gene is possibly TRBD1 (6 bases). Between the trimmed V and J ends, which lost 11 bases and 0 bases, there was a span of 14 bases. The length of the CDR3 is 13 residues. Germline V gene data show CDR1 as LNHDA and CDR2 as SQIVND (reference sequence). This CDR3 is CAVRDTVSYEQYF. DNA for the CDR3: TGTGCCGTCCGGGACACCGTCTCCTACGAGCAGTACTTC. Variable domain in full (rest from reference TRBV19 and TRBJ2-7): DGGITQSPKYLFRKEGQNVTLSCEQNLNHDAMYWYRQDPGQGLRLIYYSQIVNDFQKGDIAEGYSVSREKKESFPLTVTSAQKNPTAFYLCAVRDTVSYEQYFGPGTRLTVT.

This clone was seen just once. J is TRBJ1-5 and V is TRBV7-2, with TRBD1 identical over 8 bases. This CDR3 contains 13 residues. Germline trimming cut 8 bases from V and 4 bases from J; bases unmatched to any gene: 4. Looked up from germline, CDR1 is SGHTA and CDR2 is FQGNSA. In nucleotides, the CDR3 is TGTGCCAGCTCAGGGGGCGCAAATCAGCCCCAGCATTTT. Encoded protein: CASSGGANQPQHF. Drawing the rest from reference TRBV7-2 and TRBJ1-5, the complete variable domain is GAGVSQSPSNKVTEKGKDVELRCDPISGHTALYWYRQSLGQGLEFLIYFQGNSAPDKSGLPSDRFSAERTGGSVSTLTIQRTQQEDSAVYLCASSGGANQPQHFGDGTRLSIL.

The chain employs TRBV5-1 and TRBJ2-3; TRBD1 aligns across 7 bases. Per the germline V gene, CDR1 is SGHRS and CDR2 is YFSETQ. Trimming cost V 7 bases and J 3 bases; bases outside gene matches: 8. This CDR3 spans 14 amino acids. The CDR3 spells CASGGVQGTDTQYF. CDR3 DNA: TGCGCCAGCGGCGGCGTACAGGGGACAGATACGCAGTATTTT.

This chain links TRBV28 with TRBJ2-5; perhaps TRBD2 as D (6 bases). This CDR3 has 15 amino acids. CDR1 MDHEN and CDR2 SYDVKM come from the germline V gene. The germline V and J ends were trimmed by 5 bases and 2 bases, with 15 bases remaining between them. The CDR3 is CASSTAGLGQETQYF. CDR3 in DNA: TGTGCCAGCAGTACTGCGGGACTGGGACAAGAGACCCAGTACTTC.